The rows below give T cell receptor beta chains drawn from one sample of a study of preoperative IRX-2 immunotherapy in early breast cancer. TCRdb keeps only in-frame clones here, not all; method: immunoSEQ multiplex PCR. This table has approximately 96,000 clones, more than 80% appearing once. Sequenced here: tumor tissue, sampled after IRX-2 immunotherapy. Every receptor here comes from a human donor with breast cancer. CDR3s include the opening cysteine and the closing phenylalanine or tryptophan. D genes are given only for firm matches. The size of a clone is reported for some rows only, either as once, few or many, or as a class for expanded clones.

>-|TRBV18|TRBD2|TRBJ2-3
CASSPYGGGASTDTQYF
TGTGCCAGCTCACCCTACGGCGGGGGGGCCTCCACAGATACGCAGTATTTT
>-|TRBV6-7|-|TRBJ1-1
CASSNGGTEAFF
TGTGCCAGCAGCAACGGTGGAACTGAAGCTTTCTTT
>-|TRBV7-7|-|TRBJ2-3
CASSLGTITDTQYF
TGTGCCAGCAGCTTGGGGACCATCACAGATACGCAGTATTTT
>-|TRBV10-2|-|TRBJ2-2
CASSELMTGELFF
TGCGCCAGCAGTGAGTTAATGACCGGGGAGCTGTTTTTT
>-|TRBV5-1|-|TRBJ1-4
CASSLGTKANEKLFF
TGCGCCAGCAGCTTGGGGACGAAGGCAAATGAAAAACTGTTTTTT
>-|TRBV30|-|TRBJ1-1
CAWGGGGKAFF
TGTGCCTGGGGAGGCGGGGGTAAAGCTTTCTTT
>-|TRBV18|-|TRBJ1-1
CASSPLGMNTEAFF
TGTGCCAGCTCACCCCTAGGGATGAACACTGAAGCTTTCTTT
>-|TRBV15|-|TRBJ2-3
CATALGGVTDTQYF
TGTGCCACCGCCCTCGGCGGGGTCACAGATACGCAGTATTTT
>-|TRBV18|-|TRBJ2-5
CASSPPSQETQYF
TGTGCCAGCTCACCACCGTCCCAAGAGACCCAGTACTTC
>few|TRBV6-8|-|TRBJ1-2
CASSYDSNYGYTF
TGTGCCAGCAGTTACGACAGTAACTATGGCTACACCTTC
>-|TRBV19|-|TRBJ2-7
CASSMGGRNEQYF
TGTGCCAGTAGTATGGGGGGTCGGAACGAGCAGTACTTC
>few|TRBV11-3|TRBD1|TRBJ2-7
CASHLTGASYEQYF
TGTGCCAGCCACCTGACAGGGGCCTCCTACGAGCAGTACTTC
>-|TRBV19|-|TRBJ2-1
CASKSTRGDEQFF
TGTGCCAGTAAATCAACGAGGGGCGATGAGCAGTTCTTC
>-|TRBV28|-|TRBJ2-7
CASSFRGTFSYEQYF
TGTGCCAGCAGTTTTAGGGGGACATTTTCCTACGAGCAGTACTTC
>-|TRBV7-1|-|TRBJ2-7
CASSLGHNSYEQYF
TGTGCCAGCAGCTTGGGTCATAACTCCTACGAGCAGTACTTC
>once|TRBV28|TRBD2|TRBJ2-1
CASSRGLAGAGDEQFF
TGTGCCAGCTCCCGAGGACTAGCGGGAGCCGGGGATGAGCAGTTCTTC